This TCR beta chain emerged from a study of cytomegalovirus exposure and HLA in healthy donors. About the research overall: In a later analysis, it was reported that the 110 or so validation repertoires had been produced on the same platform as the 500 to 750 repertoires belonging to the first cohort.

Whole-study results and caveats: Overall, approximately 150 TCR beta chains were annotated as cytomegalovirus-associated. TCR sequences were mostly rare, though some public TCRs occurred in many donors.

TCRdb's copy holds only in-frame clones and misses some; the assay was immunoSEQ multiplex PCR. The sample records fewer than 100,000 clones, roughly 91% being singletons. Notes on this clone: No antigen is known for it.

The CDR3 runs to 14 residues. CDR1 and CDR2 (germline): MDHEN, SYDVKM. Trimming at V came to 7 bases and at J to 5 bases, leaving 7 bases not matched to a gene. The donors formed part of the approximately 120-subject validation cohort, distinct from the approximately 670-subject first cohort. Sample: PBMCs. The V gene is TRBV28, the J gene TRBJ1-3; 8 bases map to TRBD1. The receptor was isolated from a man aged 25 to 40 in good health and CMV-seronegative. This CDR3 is CASTLDRVRNTIYF. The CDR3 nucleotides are TGTGCCAGCACTCTGGACAGGGTACGAAACACCATATATTTT.